This T cell receptor (beta chain) is from a study of T-cell reconstitution after alpha-beta-depleted transplantation in children. Preparation of the TCRbeta library used unique molecular identifiers. TCRdb re-called the PCR reads through MiXCR, storing one row per CDR3 protein. The table has about 350,000 distinct CDR3 sequences, roughly 15% seen once. The CDR3 is made up of 11 amino acids. Trimming took 7 bases from V and 7 from J, leaving 8 bases between them. The germline CDR1 and CDR2 sequences are DFQATT and SNEGSKA (reference sequence). The sample in question was PBMCs, obtained from the stem cell graft. This receptor was obtained from a human donor who donated a stem cell graft to a child with Fanconi anemia. V and J are TRBV20-1 and TRBJ1-6, with D unresolved. The DNA for the CDR3 is TGCAGTGTGGGAGGGAATTCACCCCTCCACTTT. It codes for CSVGGNSPLHF.